These T cell receptor beta chains were read from a single sample in a study of blood T cell repertoires in COVID-19. Libraries were prepared by immunoSEQ multiplex PCR; TCRdb keeps only in-frame clonotypes and omits some of them. The table records some 51,000 clones, approximately 90% of them present only once. What was sequenced was peripheral blood. The receptors shown here come from a man aged 45-65 years with acute or convalescent COVID-19. Each CDR3 is given without its conserved first and last residue.

v_call,j_call,cdr3_aa
TRBV2,TRBJ2-5,ASTGGETQY
TRBV28,TRBJ2-3,ASSLLTSGGSTDTQY
TRBV7-8,TRBJ2-1,ASTTIFGGGRSEQF
TRBV19,TRBJ1-1,ARLTRGNDTMNTEAF
TRBV14,TRBJ2-1,ASSRQANEQF
TRBV12-5,TRBJ1-1,ASGRYQGGDTEAF
TRBV7-2,TRBJ2-5,ASRGKSGGTYQETQY
TRBV7-2,TRBJ2-2,ASSLEGTNTGELF
TRBV30,TRBJ2-7,AWNLKTREQY
TRBV7-9,TRBJ2-7,ASSLDITYEQY
TRBV12-3/TRBV12-4,TRBJ2-4,ASSLIDRPIQY
TRBV5-4,TRBJ1-4,ASSHGQGDEKLF
TRBV9,TRBJ1-3,ASSVAGPRSGNTIY
TRBV2,TRBJ1-1,ASSEGWTGMNTEAF
TRBV7-9,TRBJ2-3,ASSSPLSSGGTDTQY
TRBV6-4,TRBJ2-3,ASATGPGTDTQY
TRBV27,TRBJ1-1,ASSSLTTPVGPTEAF
TRBV6-5,TRBJ1-2,ASRGQGSSYGYT
TRBV6-5,TRBJ1-2,ASSYSSQGGYT
TRBV9,TRBJ1-3,ASSANGIGNTIY
TRBV10-3,TRBJ2-7,AISPSGLAGRSSYEQY
TRBV11-1,TRBJ2-3,ASSSWGGDTQY
TRBV7-2,TRBJ2-5,ASSSGTGIIQETQY
TRBV27,TRBJ2-7,ASSLRGQSYEQY
TRBV7-2,TRBJ2-7,ASSLAVSGSYEQY